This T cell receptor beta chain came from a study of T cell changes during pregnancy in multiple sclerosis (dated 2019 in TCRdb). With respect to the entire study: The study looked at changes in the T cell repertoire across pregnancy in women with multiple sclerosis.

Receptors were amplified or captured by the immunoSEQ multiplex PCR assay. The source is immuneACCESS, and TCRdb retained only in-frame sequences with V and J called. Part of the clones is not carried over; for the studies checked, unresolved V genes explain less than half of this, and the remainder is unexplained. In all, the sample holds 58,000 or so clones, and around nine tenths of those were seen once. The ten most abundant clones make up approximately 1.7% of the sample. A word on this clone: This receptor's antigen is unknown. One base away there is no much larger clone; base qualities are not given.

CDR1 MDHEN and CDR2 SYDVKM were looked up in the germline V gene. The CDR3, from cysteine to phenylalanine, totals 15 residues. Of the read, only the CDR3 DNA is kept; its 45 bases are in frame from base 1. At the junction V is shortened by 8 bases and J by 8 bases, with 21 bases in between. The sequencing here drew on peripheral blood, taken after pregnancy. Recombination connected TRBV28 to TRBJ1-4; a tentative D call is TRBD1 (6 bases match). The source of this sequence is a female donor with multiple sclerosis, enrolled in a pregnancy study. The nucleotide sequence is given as TGTGCCAGCCAAACTTTAGGGGGGGCATTCGAAAAACTGTTTTTT. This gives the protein CASQTLGGAFEKLFF.